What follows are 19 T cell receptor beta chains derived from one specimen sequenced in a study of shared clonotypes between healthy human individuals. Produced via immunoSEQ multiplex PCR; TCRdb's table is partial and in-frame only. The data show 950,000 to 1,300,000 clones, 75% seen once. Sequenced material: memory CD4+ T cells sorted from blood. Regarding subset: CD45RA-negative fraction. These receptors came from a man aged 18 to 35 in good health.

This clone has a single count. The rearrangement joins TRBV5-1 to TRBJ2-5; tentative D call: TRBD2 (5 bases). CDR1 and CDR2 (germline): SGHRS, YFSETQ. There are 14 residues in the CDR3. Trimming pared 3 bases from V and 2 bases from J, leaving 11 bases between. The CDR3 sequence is CASSYGLLQETQYF. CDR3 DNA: TGCGCCAGCAGCTATGGACTGTTGCAAGAGACCCAGTACTTC.

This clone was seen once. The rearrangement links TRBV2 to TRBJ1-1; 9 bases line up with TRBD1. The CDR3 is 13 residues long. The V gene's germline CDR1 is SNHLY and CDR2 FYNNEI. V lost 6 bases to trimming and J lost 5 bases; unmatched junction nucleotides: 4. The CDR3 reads CASRDRGGTEAFF. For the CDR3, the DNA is TGTGCCAGCAGAGACAGGGGGGGAACTGAAGCTTTCTTT. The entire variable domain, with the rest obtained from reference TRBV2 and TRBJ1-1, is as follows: EPEVTQTPSHQVTQMGQEVILRCVPISNHLYFYWYRQILGQKVEFLVSFYNNEISEKSEIFDDQFSVERPDGSNFTLKIRSTKLEDSAMYFCASRDRGGTEAFFGQGTRLTVV.

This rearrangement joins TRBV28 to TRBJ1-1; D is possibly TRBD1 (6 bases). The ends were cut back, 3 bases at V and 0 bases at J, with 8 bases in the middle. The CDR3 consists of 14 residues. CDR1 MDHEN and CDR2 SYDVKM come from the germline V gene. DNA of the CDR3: TGTGCCAGCAGTTTGGACAGACTGAACACTGAAGCTTTCTTT. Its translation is CASSLDRLNTEAFF.

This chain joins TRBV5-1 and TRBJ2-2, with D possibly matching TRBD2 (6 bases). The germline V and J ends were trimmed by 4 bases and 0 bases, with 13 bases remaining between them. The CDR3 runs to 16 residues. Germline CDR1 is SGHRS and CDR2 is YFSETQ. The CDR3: CASSPGGMPNTGELFF. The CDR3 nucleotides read TGCGCCAGCAGCCCCGGCGGGATGCCGAACACCGGGGAGCTGTTTTTT.

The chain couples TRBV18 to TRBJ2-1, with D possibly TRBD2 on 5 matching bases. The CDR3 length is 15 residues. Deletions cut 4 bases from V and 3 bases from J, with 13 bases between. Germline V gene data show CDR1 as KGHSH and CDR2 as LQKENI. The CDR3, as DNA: TGTGCCAGCTCACTCGGGGTTAGCAGCTACAATGAGCAGTTCTTC. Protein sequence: CASSLGVSSYNEQFF. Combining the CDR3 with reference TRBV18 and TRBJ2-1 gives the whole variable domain NAGVMQNPRHLVRRRGQEARLRCSPMKGHSHVYWYRQLPEEGLKFMVYLQKENIIDESGMPKERFSAEFPKEGPSILRIQQVVRGDSAAYFCASSLGVSSYNEQFFGPGTRLTVL.

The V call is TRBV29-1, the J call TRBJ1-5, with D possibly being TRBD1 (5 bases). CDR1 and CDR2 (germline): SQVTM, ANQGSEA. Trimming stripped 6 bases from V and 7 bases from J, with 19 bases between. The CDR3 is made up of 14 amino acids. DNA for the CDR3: TGCAGCGTCCTTCCGTTCGGGGGAGACCAGCCCCAGCATTTT. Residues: CSVLPFGGDQPQHF. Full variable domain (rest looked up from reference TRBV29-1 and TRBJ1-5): SAVISQKPSRDICQRGTSLTIQCQVDSQVTMMFWYRQQPGQSLTLIATANQGSEATYESGFVIDKFPISRPNLTFSTLTVSNMSPEDSSIYLCSVLPFGGDQPQHFGDGTRLSIL.

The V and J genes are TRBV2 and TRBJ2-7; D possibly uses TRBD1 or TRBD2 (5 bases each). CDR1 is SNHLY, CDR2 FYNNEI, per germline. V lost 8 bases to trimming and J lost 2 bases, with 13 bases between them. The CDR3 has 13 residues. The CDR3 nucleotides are TGTGCCAGCGGGGACGCACAGACCTACGAGCAGTACTTC. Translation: CASGDAQTYEQYF. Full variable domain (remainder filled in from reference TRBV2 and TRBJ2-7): EPEVTQTPSHQVTQMGQEVILRCVPISNHLYFYWYRQILGQKVEFLVSFYNNEISEKSEIFDDQFSVERPDGSNFTLKIRSTKLEDSAMYFCASGDAQTYEQYFGPGTRLTVT.

This CDR3 is CASSSGTSGGGETQYF. The CDR3 nucleotides read TGTGCCAGCAGCTCCGGGACTAGCGGGGGAGGAGAGACCCAGTACTTC. This chain joins TRBV27 and TRBJ2-5, with 14 positions matching TRBD2. The ends lost 6 bases at V and 4 bases at J; junction bases unmatched: 7. The CDR3 sequence is 16 residues long. Looked up from germline, CDR1 is MNHEY and CDR2 is SMNVEV (reference sequence).

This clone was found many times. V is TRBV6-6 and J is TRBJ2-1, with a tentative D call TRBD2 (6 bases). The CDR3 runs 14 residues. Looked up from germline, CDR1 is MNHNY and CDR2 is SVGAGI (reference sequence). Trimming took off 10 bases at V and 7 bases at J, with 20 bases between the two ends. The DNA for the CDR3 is TGTGCCACTCACAATCCCGGGGGAGGTAATGAGCAGTTCTTC. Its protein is CATHNPGGGNEQFF.

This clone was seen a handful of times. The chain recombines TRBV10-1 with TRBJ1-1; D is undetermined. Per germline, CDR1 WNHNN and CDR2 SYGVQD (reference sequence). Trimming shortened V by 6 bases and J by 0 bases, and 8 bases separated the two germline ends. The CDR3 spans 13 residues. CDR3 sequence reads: CASSPRLNTEAFF. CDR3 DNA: TGCGCCAGCAGCCCTAGGCTGAACACTGAAGCTTTCTTT.

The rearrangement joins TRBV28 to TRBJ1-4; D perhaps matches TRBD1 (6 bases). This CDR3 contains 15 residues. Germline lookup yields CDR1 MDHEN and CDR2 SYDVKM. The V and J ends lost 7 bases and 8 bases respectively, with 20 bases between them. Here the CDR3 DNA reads TGTGCCAGCAACACCCAACAGGGCGTACGGGAAAAACTGTTTTTT. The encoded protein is CASNTQQGVREKLFF.

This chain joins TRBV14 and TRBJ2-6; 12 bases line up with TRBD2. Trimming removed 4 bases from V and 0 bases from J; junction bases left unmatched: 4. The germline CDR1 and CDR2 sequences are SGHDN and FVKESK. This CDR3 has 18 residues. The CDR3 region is CASSLLLAGGSGANVLTF. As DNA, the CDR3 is TGTGCCAGCAGCCTGTTACTAGCGGGGGGCTCTGGGGCCAACGTCCTGACTTTC.

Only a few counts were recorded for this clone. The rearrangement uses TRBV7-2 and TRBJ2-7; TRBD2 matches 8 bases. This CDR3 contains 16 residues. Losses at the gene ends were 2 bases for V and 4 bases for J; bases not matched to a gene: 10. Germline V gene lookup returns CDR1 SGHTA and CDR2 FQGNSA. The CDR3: CASSLRAGLDRYEQYF. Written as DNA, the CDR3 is TGTGCCAGCAGCTTACGCGCGGGACTAGATAGATACGAGCAGTACTTC.

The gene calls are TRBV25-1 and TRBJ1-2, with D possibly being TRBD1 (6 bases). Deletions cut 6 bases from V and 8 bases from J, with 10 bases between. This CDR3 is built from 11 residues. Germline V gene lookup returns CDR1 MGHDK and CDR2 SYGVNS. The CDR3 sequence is CASSQGGGYTF. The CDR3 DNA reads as TGTGCCAGCAGCCAAGGGGGGGGCTACACCTTC.

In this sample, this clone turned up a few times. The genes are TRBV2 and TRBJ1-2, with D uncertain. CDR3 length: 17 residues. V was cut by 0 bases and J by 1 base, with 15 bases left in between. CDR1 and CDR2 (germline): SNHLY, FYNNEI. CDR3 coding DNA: TGTGCCAGCAGTGAAGCGCTTCGGCAGCCGTATAACTATGGCTACACCTTC. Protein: CASSEALRQPYNYGYTF.

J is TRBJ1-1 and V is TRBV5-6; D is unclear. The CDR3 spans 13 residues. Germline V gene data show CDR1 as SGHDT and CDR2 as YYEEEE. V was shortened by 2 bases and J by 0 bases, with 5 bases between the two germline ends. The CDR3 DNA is TGTGCCAGCAGCTTAAGATTGAACACTGAAGCTTTCTTT. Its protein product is CASSLRLNTEAFF.

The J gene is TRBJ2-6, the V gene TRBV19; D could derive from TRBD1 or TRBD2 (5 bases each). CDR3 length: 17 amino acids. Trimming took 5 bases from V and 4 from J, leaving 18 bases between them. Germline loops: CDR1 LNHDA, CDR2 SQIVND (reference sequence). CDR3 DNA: TGTGCCAGTAGTCACTTCGCCCAGGGAGCCGGGGCCAACGTCCTGACTTTC. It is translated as CASSHFAQGAGANVLTF.

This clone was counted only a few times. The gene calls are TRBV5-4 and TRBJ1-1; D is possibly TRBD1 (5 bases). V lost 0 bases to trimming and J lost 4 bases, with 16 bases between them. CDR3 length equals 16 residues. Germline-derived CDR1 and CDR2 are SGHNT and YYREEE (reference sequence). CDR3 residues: CASSLEGGGVGTEAFF. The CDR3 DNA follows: TGTGCCAGCAGCTTGGAGGGTGGGGGAGTGGGCACTGAAGCTTTCTTT. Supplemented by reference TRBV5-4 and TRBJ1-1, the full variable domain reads ETGVTQSPTHLIKTRGQQVTLRCSSQSGHNTVSWYQQALGQGPQFIFQYYREEENGRGNFPPRFSGLQFPNYSSELNVNALELDDSALYLCASSLEGGGVGTEAFFGQGTRLTVV.

In nucleotides, the CDR3 is TGTGCCAGCAGTGAAAAGGCTGGGTTGCCCCAGCATTTT. Translated: CASSEKAGLPQHF. The chain links TRBV6-1 to TRBJ1-5; unclear D gene. The CDR3 runs 13 residues. Trimming took 2 bases from V and 9 from J, leaving 11 bases between them. The germline V gene has CDR1 MNHNS and CDR2 SASEGT.